The sequence of this TCR beta chain was determined in a study of low-dose radiotherapy and immunotherapy resistance in tumors. Across the whole study: Intravenous cyclophosphamide at 200 mg/m2 preceded radiation and immunotherapy by one day, every two weeks. For four cycles from cycle 1 day 1, patients took 300 mg oral aspirin daily.

Time point defined: before trial treatment. In the RACIN dose-escalation trial, donors got nivolumab plus ipilimumab with aspirin, cyclophosphamide and radiotherapy. This clonotype showed up many times. TRAV- and TRBV-specific primers, spanning alpha and beta chains, primed first-strand cDNA. TCR amplification involved 20 to 25 PCR cycles with a constant-region primer and V-primer adapter. MiXCR, run by TCRdb on the reads, gives a single entry per CDR3 protein. The sample lists 60,000 to 75,000 distinct CDR3 sequences, approximately 26% occurring once. The TCR sequence derives from a male donor with rectosigmoid adenocarcinoma. The material was PBMCs, obtained before treatment.

In DNA, the CDR3 is TGCAGCGCTGGAGGAGGAACAGGGAATGAAAAACTGTTTTTT. This codes for CSAGGGTGNEKLFF. The chain has TRBV29-1 and TRBJ1-4, with D tentatively TRBD1 (6 bases). There are 14 residues in the CDR3. The V gene's germline CDR1 is SQVTM and CDR2 ANQGSEA. V was cut by 7 bases and J by 5 bases, with 17 bases left in between.